This T cell receptor beta chain was retrieved from a study of tumor and adjacent non-tumor tissue in lung cancer. The overall study: The patients, some ten men and 5 or 6 women, were roughly 30 to 76 with stage I to III disease.

TCRbeta libraries were built with three rounds of nested PCR, modified from ARM-PCR. Each CDR3 protein is one row after TCRdb ran MiXCR on the multiplex PCR reads. Of fewer than 100,000 distinct CDR3 sequences in the sample, 65% to 80% were seen once. Unmatched junction bases numbered 12, after V lost 10 bases and J lost 6 bases. CDR1 is MNHEY, CDR2 SVGAGI, per germline. The CDR3 runs 15 residues. This clonotype was counted a single time. Its target is not known. The CDR3 end shows no conserved phenylalanine or tryptophan, and so a read error is likely. Overall study findings and caveats: Significantly higher TCR diversity was found in tumor than normal lung.

No cell sorting was done before RNA was extracted from the tissue. Distant lung tissue was collected more than 3 cm away from the tumor edge. The material sequenced was distant non-tumor lung tissue. The chain employs TRBV6-5 and TRBJ2-2; 9 bases are shared with TRBD1. This TCR derives from a woman between 50 and 59 years old with non-small cell lung cancer. For the CDR3, the DNA is TGTGCCACTGGTCAGGGGGACAGGGCGTCCGGGGAGCTGTTTTCT. Translating it yields CATGQGDRASGELFS.